This TCR beta chain was observed in a study of OX40 agonist ivuxolimab in advanced cancers. On the study more broadly: Ivuxolimab, an antibody acting as an agonist of OX40 (CD134), was used to treat patients. Mean age approximately 55 years, range about 20 to 90; 82.7% male.

CDR1 MNHEY and CDR2 SMNVEV come from the germline V gene (reference sequence). The CDR3 covers 14 residues. Trimming took 3 bases from V and 2 from J, leaving 7 bases between them. Of note for this clone: Antigen specificity is unknown.

Regarding the study as a whole: There were, on average, more expanded clones in CD8+ T cells than in CD4+. Clonal expansion in partial responders at 0.1-3.0 mg/kg ranked among the lowest.

Sequencing was performed with immunoSEQ multiplex PCR; in TCRdb, only in-frame clones are kept and a portion is missing. The sample holds 27,000 or so clones; around 82% are singletons and the top ten take under 25%. The chain couples TRBV27 to TRBJ2-2; D is possibly TRBD1 (6 bases). Sequences were derived from CD4+ or CD8+ T cells sorted from blood, sampled in a trial of the OX40 agonist ivuxolimab. The receptor's source is an adult with an advanced solid tumor such as melanoma, head and neck, liver or kidney cancer. CDR3 bases: TGTGCCAGCAGTTTGGGACAAAACACCGGGGAGCTGTTTTTT. Residues: CASSLGQNTGELFF.